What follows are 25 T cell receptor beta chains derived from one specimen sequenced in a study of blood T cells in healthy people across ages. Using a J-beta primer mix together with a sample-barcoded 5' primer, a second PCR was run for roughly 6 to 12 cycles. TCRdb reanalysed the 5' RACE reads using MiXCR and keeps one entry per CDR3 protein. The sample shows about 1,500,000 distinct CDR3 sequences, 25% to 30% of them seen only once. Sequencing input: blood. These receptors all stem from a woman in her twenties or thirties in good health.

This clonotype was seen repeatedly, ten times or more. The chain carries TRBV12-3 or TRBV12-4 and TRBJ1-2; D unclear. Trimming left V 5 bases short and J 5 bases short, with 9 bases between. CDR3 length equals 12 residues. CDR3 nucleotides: TGTGCCAGCAGTCTAAAGGATTATGGCTACACCTTC. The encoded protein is CASSLKDYGYTF.

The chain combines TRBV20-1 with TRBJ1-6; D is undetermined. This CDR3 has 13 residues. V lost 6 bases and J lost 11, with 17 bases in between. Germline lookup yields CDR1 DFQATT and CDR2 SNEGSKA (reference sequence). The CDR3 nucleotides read TGCAGTGCAACGGGCTCTGCGGGCCCACCCCTCCACTTT. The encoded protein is CSATGSAGPPLHF.

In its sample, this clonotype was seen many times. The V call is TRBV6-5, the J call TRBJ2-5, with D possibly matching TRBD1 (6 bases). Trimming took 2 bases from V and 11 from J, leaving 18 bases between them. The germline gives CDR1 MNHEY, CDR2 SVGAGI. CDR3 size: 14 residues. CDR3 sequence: CASSYDRPPGEQYF. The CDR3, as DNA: TGTGCCAGCAGTTACGACAGGCCCCCTGGGGAGCAGTACTTC.

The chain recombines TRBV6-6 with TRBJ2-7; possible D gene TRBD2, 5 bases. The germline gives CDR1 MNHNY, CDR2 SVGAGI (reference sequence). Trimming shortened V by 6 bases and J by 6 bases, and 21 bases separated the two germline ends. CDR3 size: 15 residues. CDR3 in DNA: TGTGCCAGCAGGAGGGATAGCTCCAATTTGGGCGAGCAGTACTTC. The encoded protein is CASRRDSSNLGEQYF.

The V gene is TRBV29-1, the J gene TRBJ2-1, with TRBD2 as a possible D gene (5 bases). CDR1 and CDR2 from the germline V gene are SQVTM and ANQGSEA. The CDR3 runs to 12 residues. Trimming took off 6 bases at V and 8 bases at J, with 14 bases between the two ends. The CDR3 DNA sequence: TGCAGCGTCTCGGGATCAGCGCATGAGCAGTTCTTC. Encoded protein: CSVSGSAHEQFF.

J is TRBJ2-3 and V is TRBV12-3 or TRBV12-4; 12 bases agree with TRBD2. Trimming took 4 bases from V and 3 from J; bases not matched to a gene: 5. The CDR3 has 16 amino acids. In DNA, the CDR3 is TGTGCCAGCAGTTCGCTGACTAGCGGGAGAACAGATACGCAGTATTTT. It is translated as CASSSLTSGRTDTQYF.

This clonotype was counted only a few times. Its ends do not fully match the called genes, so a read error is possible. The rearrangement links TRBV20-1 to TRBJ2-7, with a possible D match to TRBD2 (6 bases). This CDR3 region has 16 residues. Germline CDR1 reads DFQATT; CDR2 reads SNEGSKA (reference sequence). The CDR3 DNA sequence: TGCAGTGCCAGAGATGTGTTGAGGGCGCGGGGTTACGAGCAGTACTTC. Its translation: CSARDVLRARGYEQYF.

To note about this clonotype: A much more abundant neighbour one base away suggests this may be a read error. CDR3 bases: TGTGCCAGCAGCCCTCAGGTCCGGGGTCCCACAGATGCGCAGTATTTT. Residues: CASSPQVRGPTDAQYF. V gene TRBV7-2 combines with J gene TRBJ2-3; a possible D gene is TRBD2 (5 bases). The CDR3 contains 16 residues. CDR1 SGHTA and CDR2 FQGNSA come from the germline V gene. Looking up the rest from reference TRBV7-2 and TRBJ2-3 gives the full variable domain: GAGVSQSPSNKVTEKGKDVELRCDPISGHTALYWYRQSLGQGLEFLIYFQGNSAPDKSGLPSDRFSAERTGGSVSTLTIQRTQQEDSAVYLCASSPQVRGPTDAQYFGPGTRLTVL.

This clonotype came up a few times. The CDR3 bases are TGCAGCGTCCCCGGAGAAGGGGACTATGGCTACACCTTC. This translates into CSVPGEGDYGYTF. This chain connects TRBV29-1 to TRBJ1-2; D possibly corresponds to TRBD1 (5 bases). The CDR3 sequence is 13 residues long. Deletions cut 6 bases from V and 3 bases from J, with 14 bases between. Germline CDR1 and CDR2: SQVTM and ANQGSEA.

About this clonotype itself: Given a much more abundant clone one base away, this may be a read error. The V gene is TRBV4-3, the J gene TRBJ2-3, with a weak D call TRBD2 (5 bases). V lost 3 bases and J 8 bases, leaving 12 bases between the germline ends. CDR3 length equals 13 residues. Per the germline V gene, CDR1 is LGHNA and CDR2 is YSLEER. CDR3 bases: TGCGCCAGCAGCCAGAATAGGGAGAGTACGCAGTATTTT. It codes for CASSQNRESTQYF.

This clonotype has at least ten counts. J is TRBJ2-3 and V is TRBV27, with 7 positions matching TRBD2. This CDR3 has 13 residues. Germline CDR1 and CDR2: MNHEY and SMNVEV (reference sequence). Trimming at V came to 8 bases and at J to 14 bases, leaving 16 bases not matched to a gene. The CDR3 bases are TGTGCCAGCGGGCACCCCGGGGCGGGGGAGGGGTATTTT. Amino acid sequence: CASGHPGAGEGYF.

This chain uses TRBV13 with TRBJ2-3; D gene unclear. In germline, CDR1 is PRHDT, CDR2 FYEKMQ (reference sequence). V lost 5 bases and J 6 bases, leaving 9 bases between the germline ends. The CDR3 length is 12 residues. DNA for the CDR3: TGTGCCAGCAGCGCTTACTTGGATACGCAGTATTTT. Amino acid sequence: CASSAYLDTQYF.

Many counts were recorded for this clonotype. For the CDR3, the DNA is TGTGCCAGCAGTTACTCGCGGACAGGGGGCTCGAAGGGAGATACGCAGTATTTT. This codes for CASSYSRTGGSKGDTQYF. The V gene is TRBV6-5, the J gene TRBJ2-3; TRBD1 aligns across 11 bases. V trimming: 0 bases; J trimming: 5 bases; junction bases outside the gene matches: 10. The CDR3 has 18 residues. The germline gives CDR1 MNHEY, CDR2 SVGAGI.

The CDR3 loop is CSALPGQGASYEQYF. CDR3 sequence (DNA): TGCAGTGCTCTTCCGGGACAGGGGGCATCCTACGAGCAGTACTTC. The V and J genes are TRBV20-1 and TRBJ2-7; 12 bases agree with TRBD1. V shed 5 bases, J shed 1 base, and the junction held 6 bases outside the gene matches. The CDR3 is 15 amino acids. Germline CDR1 and CDR2: DFQATT and SNEGSKA (reference sequence).

The CDR3 reads CSARDFGGGLGEQFF. The CDR3 DNA sequence: TGCAGTGCTAGAGATTTCGGGGGGGGCCTAGGTGAGCAGTTCTTC. The V and J genes are TRBV20-1 and TRBJ2-1, with 8 nucleotides matching TRBD2. CDR1 is DFQATT, CDR2 SNEGSKA, per germline (reference sequence). This CDR3 region has 15 residues. Trimming at V came to 0 bases and at J to 9 bases, leaving 10 bases not matched to a gene.

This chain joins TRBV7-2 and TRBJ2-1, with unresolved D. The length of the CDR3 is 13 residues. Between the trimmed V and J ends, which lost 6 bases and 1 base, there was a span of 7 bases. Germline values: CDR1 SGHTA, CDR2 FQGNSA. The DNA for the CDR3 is TGTGCCAGCAGACCAACTTCCTACAATGAGCAGTTCTTC. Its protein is CASRPTSYNEQFF.

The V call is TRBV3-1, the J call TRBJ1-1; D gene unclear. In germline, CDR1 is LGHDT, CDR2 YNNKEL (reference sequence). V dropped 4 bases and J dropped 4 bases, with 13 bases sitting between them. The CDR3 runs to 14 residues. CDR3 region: CASSLTGTGTEAFF. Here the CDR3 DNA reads TGTGCCAGCAGCCTAACGGGAACGGGCACTGAAGCTTTCTTT.

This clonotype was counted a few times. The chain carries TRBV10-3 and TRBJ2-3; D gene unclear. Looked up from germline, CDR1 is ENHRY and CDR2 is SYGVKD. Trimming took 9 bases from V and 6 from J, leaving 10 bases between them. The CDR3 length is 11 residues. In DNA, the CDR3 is TGTGCCATGGCACAGAGTGATACGCAGTATTTT. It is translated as CAMAQSDTQYF.

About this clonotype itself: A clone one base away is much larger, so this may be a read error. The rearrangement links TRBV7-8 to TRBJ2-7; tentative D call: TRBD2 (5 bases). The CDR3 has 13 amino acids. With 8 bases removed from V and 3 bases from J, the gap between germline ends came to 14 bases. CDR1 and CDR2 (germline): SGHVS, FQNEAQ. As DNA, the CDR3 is TGTGCCAGCGGAGCCCCGGGATTCTACGAGCAGTACTTC. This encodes CASGAPGFYEQYF.

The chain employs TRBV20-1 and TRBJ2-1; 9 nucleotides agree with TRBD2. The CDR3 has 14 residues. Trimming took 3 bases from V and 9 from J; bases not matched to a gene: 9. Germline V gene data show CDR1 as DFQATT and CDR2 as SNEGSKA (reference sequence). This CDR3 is CSASSGGRATEQFF. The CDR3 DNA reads TGCAGTGCTAGTTCAGGCGGGAGGGCCACTGAGCAGTTCTTC.

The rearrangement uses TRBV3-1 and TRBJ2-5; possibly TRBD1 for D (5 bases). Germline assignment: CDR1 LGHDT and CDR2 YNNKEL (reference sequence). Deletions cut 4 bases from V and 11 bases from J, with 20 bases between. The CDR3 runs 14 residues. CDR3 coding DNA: TGTGCCAGCAGCCGGCAGGGCCACCCCGAAGAGCAGTACTTC. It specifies CASSRQGHPEEQYF.

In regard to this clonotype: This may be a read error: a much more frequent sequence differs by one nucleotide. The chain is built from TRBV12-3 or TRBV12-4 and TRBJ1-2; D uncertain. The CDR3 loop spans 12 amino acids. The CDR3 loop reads CAGSLVFYGYTF. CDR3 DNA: TGTGCCGGCAGTTTAGTCTTCTATGGCTACACCTTC.

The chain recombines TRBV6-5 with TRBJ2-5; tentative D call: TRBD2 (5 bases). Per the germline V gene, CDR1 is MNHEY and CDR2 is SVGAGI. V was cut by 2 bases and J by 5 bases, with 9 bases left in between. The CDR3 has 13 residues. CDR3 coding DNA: TGTGCCAGCAGTTACCCGCCGGGGGAGACCCAGTACTTC. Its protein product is CASSYPPGETQYF.

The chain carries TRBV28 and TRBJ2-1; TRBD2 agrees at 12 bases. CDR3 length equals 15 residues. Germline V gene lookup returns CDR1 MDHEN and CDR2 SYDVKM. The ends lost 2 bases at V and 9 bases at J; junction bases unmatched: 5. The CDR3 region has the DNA TGTGCCAGCAGTTTAAGTCTAGCGGGGGGGACTGAGCAGTTCTTC. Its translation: CASSLSLAGGTEQFF.

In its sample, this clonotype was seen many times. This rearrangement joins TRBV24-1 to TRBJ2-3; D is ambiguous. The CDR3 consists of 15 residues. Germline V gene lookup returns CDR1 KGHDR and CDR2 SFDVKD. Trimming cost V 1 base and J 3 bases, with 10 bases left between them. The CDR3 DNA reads TGTGCCACCAGTGATTTTCGGACCGCAACAGATACGCAGTATTTT. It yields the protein CATSDFRTATDTQYF.